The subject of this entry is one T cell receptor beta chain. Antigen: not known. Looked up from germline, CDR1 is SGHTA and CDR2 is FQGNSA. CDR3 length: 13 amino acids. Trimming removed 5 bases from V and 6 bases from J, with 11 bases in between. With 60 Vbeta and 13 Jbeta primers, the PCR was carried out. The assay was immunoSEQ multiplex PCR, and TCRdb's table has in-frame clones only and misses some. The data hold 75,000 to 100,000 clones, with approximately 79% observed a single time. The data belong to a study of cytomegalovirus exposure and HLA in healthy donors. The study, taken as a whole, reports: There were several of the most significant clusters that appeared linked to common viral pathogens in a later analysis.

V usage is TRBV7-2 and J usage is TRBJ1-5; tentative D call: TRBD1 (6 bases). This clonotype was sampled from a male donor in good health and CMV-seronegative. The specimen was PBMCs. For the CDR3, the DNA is TGTGCCAGCAGCAGAAACAGGGTTCAGCCCCAGCATTTT. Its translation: CASSRNRVQPQHF.